The clone carrying this T cell receptor (beta chain) was counted only a few times. Sequence at one end of the junction differs from germline and may be a read error. As originally analysed: Amplification with reference gene primers provided the estimates of nucleated cell counts. Generated by immunoSEQ multiplex PCR, the TCRdb table keeps only in-frame clones and is missing some. V, J and clone size are those of that table, while D and trimming were read from the DNA. Among 450,000 to 500,000 clones, approximately 83% were seen once, and the ten largest hold 3% to 3.5%. The data were taken from a study of blood T cell repertoires in COVID-19. Germline CDR1 is MDHEN and CDR2 is SYDVKM. The CDR3 sequence is 17 residues long.

This chain joins TRBV28 and TRBJ2-7; D is possibly TRBD2 (6 bases). Sequenced material: peripheral blood. The origin of this receptor is a human donor in a cohort sampled during active COVID-19. The CDR3 DNA reads as TGTGCCAGCAGTCCGGCGGGGCTTCCCCTGGGCTCCCACGAGCAGTACTTC. Translation gives CASSPAGLPLGSHEQYF.